What follows are 7 T cell receptor beta chains derived from one specimen sequenced in a study of cytomegalovirus exposure and HLA in healthy donors (dated by TCRdb to between 2016 and 2019). Libraries were constructed by the immunoSEQ multiplex PCR assay. In TCRdb, the immuneACCESS table is reduced to in-frame sequences with V and J assigned. These tables do not hold every clone; where another copy was compared, an unresolved V gene accounts for under half, and the others remain unexplained. The sample table contains approximately 120,000 clones; only one count was recorded for 75% to 90% of them. The biggest ten clones account for about 2% of the sample. The sample consisted of PBMCs. The origin of the receptors is a woman under 30 in good health and CMV-seronegative.

V is TRBV6-1 and J is TRBJ2-3; 11 nucleotides align to TRBD1. V lost 7 bases and J lost 4; bases outside the gene matches: 4. This CDR3 is 14 amino acids long. The V gene's germline CDR1 is MNHNS and CDR2 SASEGT. This CDR3 is CASKGQGDADTQYF. CDR3 nucleotides: TGTGCCAGCAAGGGACAGGGGGACGCAGATACGCAGTATTTT.

V is TRBV6-5 and J is TRBJ1-1, with 8 bases matching TRBD1. Germline V lookup: CDR1 MNHEY, CDR2 SVGAGI. The CDR3 is 15 amino acids. Germline trimming cut 5 bases from V and 6 bases from J; bases unmatched to any gene: 11. CDR3 sequence reads: CASSPPRVRGPEAFF. Written as DNA, the CDR3 is TGTGCCAGCAGTCCCCCCCGGGTCAGGGGGCCTGAAGCTTTCTTT.

The rearrangement links TRBV12-5 to TRBJ1-1; tentatively, D is TRBD1 (6 bases). CDR1 LGHNT and CDR2 FRNRAP come from the germline V gene. There are 14 residues in the CDR3. The V gene lost 7 bases and the J gene lost 4 bases, with 16 bases spanning the gap. The CDR3 sequence: CASVQQGRSTEAFF. Written as DNA, the CDR3 is TGTGCTAGTGTCCAACAGGGTAGAAGCACTGAAGCTTTCTTT.

The chain couples TRBV25-1 to TRBJ1-4, with TRBD1 identical over 8 bases. This CDR3 region has 17 residues. The V and J ends lost 3 bases and 0 bases, in that order; junction bases with no gene match: 6. The germline V gene has CDR1 MGHDK and CDR2 SYGVNS. CDR3 DNA: TGTGCCAGCAGTGAGGGCAGGGGGCTCTCAACTAATGAAAAACTGTTTTTT. This codes for CASSEGRGLSTNEKLFF.

This chain uses TRBV5-4 with TRBJ1-1, with a possible D match to TRBD1 (6 bases). Trimming took off 5 bases at V and 0 bases at J, with 8 bases between the two ends. This CDR3 is built from 13 residues. Germline V gene lookup returns CDR1 SGHNT and CDR2 YYREEE (reference sequence). This chain's CDR3 is CASSDRLNTEAFF. The CDR3 DNA reads as TGTGCCAGCAGTGACAGGTTGAACACTGAAGCTTTCTTT.

This chain links TRBV7-9 with TRBJ1-5; D call uncertain. The CDR3 is 16 residues long. Looked up from germline, CDR1 is SEHNR and CDR2 is FQNEAQ (reference sequence). Trimming took 1 base from V and 1 from J, leaving 11 bases between them. The CDR3: CASSLEVGGSNQPQHF. The CDR3 DNA sequence: TGTGCCAGCAGCTTAGAGGTCGGCGGCAGCAATCAGCCCCAGCATTTT.

This rearrangement joins TRBV6-1 to TRBJ1-5; 9 bases line up with TRBD1. CDR1 is MNHNS and CDR2 is SASEGT in the germline V gene. The trim removed 6 bases at V and 1 base at J, leaving 13 bases unmatched. The CDR3 length is 18 residues. The CDR3: CASRELQGARISNQPQHF. The DNA of the CDR3 is TGTGCCAGCAGGGAACTACAGGGGGCGCGAATAAGCAATCAGCCCCAGCATTTT.